This note documents a single T cell receptor beta chain sequence. The V gene end was trimmed by 3 bases and the J gene end by 4 bases; junction bases not matched to a gene: 9. The CDR3 runs to 16 residues. The entry originates in a study of blood T cell repertoires in COVID-19. Study information: Samples of COVID-19 (acute and convalescent) were obtained from the United States, Italy and Spain. From T cells, B-cell-depleted T cells, or PBMCs came the material, which was cDNA or gDNA.

Measured with immunoSEQ multiplex PCR; TCRdb has only the in-frame clones, and not every one. The sample lists 300,000 to 400,000 clones; roughly 88% were seen once. Enrolment of Seattle patients took place during active infection, and they were followed longitudinally. The V gene is TRBV5-3, the J gene TRBJ2-2; 7 nucleotides align to TRBD1. TRBV5-3 is classed as an ORF, of uncertain function. This clonotype was sampled from a woman younger than 45 with COVID-19, enrolled during active disease. Input material: peripheral blood. Written as DNA, the CDR3 is TGTGCCAGAAGCTCTGACAGGGTCCAGCGCACCGGGGAGCTGTTTTTT. It specifies CARSSDRVQRTGELFF.